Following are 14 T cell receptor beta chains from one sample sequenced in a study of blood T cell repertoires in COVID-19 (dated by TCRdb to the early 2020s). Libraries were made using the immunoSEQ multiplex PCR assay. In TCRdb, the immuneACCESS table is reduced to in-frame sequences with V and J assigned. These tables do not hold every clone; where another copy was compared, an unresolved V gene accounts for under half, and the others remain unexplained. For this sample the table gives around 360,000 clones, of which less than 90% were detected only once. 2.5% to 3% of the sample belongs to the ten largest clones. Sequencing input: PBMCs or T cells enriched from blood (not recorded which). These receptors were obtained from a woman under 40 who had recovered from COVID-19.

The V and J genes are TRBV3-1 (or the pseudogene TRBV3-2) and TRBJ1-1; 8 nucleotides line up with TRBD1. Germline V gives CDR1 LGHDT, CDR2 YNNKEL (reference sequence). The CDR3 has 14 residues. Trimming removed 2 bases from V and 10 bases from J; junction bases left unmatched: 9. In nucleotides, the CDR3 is TGTGCCAGCAGCCAAAGGCGGGCAGGGGGCGTAGCTTTCTTT. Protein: CASSQRRAGGVAFF.

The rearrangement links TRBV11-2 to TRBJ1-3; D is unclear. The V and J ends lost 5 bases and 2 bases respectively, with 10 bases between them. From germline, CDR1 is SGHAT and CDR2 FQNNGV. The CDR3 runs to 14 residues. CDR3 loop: CASSPPPAGNTIYF. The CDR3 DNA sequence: TGTGCCAGCAGCCCCCCCCCGGCTGGAAACACCATATATTTT.

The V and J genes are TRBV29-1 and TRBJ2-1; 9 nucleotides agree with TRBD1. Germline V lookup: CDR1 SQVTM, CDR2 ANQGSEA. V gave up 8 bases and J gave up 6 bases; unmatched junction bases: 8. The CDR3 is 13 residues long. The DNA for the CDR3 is TGCAGCCAAACCGGGACAGGGCTCAATGAGCAGTTCTTC. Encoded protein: CSQTGTGLNEQFF.

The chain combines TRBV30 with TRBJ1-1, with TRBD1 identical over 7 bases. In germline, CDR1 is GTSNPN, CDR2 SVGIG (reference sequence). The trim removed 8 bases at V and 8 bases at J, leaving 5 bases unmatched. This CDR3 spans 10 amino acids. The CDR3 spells CALTGREAFF. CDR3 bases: TGTGCCCTGACAGGGAGGGAAGCTTTCTTT.

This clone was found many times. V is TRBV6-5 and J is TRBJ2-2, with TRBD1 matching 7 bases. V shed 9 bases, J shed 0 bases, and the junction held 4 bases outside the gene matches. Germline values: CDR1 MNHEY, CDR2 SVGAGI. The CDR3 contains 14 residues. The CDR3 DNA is TGTGCCAGTGCCGGACAGGCGAACACCGGGGAGCTGTTTTTT. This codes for CASAGQANTGELFF.

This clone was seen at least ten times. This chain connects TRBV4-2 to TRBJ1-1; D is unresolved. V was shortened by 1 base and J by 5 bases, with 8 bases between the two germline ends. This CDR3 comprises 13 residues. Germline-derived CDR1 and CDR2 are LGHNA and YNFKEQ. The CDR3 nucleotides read TGTGCCAGCAGCCAAGGGGAGAGGACTGAAGCTTTCTTT. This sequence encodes CASSQGERTEAFF.

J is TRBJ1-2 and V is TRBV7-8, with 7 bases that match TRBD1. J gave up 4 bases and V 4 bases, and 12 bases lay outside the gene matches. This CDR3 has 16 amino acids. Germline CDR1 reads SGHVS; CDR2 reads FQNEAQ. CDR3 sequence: CASSSGTETIFYGYTF. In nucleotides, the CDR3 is TGTGCCAGCAGCTCTGGGACAGAAACAATCTTCTATGGCTACACCTTC.

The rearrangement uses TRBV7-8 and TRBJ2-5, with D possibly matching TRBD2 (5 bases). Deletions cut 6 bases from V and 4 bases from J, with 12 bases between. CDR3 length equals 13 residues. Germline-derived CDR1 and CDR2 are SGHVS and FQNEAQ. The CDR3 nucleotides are TGTGCCAGCAGTCCGACCCGGGGAGAGACCCAGTACTTC. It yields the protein CASSPTRGETQYF.

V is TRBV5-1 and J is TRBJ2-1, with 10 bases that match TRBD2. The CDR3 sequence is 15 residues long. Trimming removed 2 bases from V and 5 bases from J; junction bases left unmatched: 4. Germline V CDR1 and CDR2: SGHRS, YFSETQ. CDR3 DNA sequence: TGCGCCAGCAGCTTTCTAGCGGGAGCCGACAATGAGCAGTTCTTC. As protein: CASSFLAGADNEQFF.

The CDR3 region is CASSYSLGRGYEQYF. In DNA form, the CDR3 reads TGTGCCAGCAGTTACTCGCTTGGTCGGGGGTACGAGCAGTACTTC. The J gene is TRBJ2-7, the V gene TRBV6-5; D is perhaps TRBD2 (6 bases). CDR1 is MNHEY, CDR2 SVGAGI, per germline. V dropped 0 bases and J dropped 4 bases, with 13 bases sitting between them. The CDR3 length is 15 residues.

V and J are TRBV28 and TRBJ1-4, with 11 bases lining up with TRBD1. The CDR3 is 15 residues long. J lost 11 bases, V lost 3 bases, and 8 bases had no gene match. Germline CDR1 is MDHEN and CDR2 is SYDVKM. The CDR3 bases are TGTGCCAGCAGTTTTCCCGGACAGGGGGCGACGAAACTGTTTTTT. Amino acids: CASSFPGQGATKLFF.

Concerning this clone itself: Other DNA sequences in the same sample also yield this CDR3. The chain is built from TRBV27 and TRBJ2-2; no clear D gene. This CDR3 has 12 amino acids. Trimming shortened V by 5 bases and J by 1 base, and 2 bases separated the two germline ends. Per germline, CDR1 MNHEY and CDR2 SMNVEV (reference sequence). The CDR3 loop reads CASSLNTGELFF. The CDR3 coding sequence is TGTGCCAGCAGTCTGAACACCGGGGAGCTGTTTTTT.

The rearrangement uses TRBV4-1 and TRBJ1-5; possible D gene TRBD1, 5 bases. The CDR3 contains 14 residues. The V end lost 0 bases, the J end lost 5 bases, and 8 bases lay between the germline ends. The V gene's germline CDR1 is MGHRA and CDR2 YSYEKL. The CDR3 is CASSQDRDYQPQHF. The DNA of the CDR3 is TGCGCCAGCAGCCAAGACAGGGACTATCAGCCCCAGCATTTT.

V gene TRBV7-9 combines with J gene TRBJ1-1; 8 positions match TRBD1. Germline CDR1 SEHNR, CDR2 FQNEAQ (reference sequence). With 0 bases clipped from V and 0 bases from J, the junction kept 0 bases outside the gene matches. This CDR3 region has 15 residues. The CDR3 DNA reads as TGTGCCAGCAGCTTAGCGACAGGGGTGAACACTGAAGCTTTCTTT. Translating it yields CASSLATGVNTEAFF.